This TCR beta chain was retrieved from a study of blood T cell repertoires in COVID-19. Assay: immunoSEQ multiplex PCR; the TCRdb copy retains only in-frame clones and omits some. Among some 200,000 clones listed, approximately 85% were seen once. This clonotype originated in a man aged 35 to 55 who had recovered from COVID-19. Sequencing used PBMCs or T cells enriched from blood (not recorded which).

The CDR3 region has the DNA TGTGCCAGCAGTCGACTAAGCAATCAGCCCCAGCATTTT. This gives the protein CASSRLSNQPQHF. This rearrangement joins TRBV27 to TRBJ1-5; unclear D gene. Trimming pared 5 bases from V and 1 base from J, leaving 6 bases between. The CDR3 contains 13 residues. Germline CDR1 is MNHEY and CDR2 is SMNVEV (reference sequence).